The next 30 T cell receptor beta chains were all read from a single sample in a study of T cells after yellow fever vaccination. TCRdb re-analysed the 5' RACE reads in MiXCR, keeping a single row per CDR3 protein. The repertoire includes 620,000 or so distinct CDR3 sequences, around 12% of them detected once, and under 15% sits in the top ten. The sample in question was PBMCs, obtained on the day of the yellow fever booster vaccination. The receptors come from a man aged 30-40 years who received the YFV17D yellow fever vaccine.

The chain recombines TRBV20-1 with TRBJ2-5; 7 bases align to TRBD2. V lost 4 bases and J lost 7; bases outside the gene matches: 15. Germline values: CDR1 DFQATT, CDR2 SNEGSKA (reference sequence). This CDR3 is 15 amino acids long. This CDR3 reads CSATRAQRDGVTQYF. DNA for the CDR3: TGCAGTGCTACTAGGGCCCAGCGGGATGGGGTGACCCAGTACTTC.

V is TRBV20-1 and J is TRBJ2-7; no reliable D call. The germline V and J ends were trimmed by 1 base and 2 bases, with 15 bases remaining between them. This CDR3 region has 15 residues. Germline V gene data show CDR1 as DFQATT and CDR2 as SNEGSKA (reference sequence). CDR3: CSARASSSSAYEQYF. The CDR3 DNA reads as TGCAGTGCTAGAGCCAGTTCTAGTTCCGCCTACGAGCAGTACTTC.

This clonotype was seen a few times. This chain connects TRBV2 to TRBJ2-1; a possible D gene is TRBD2 (5 bases). CDR1 is SNHLY, CDR2 FYNNEI, per germline. The CDR3 length is 14 residues. V gave up 10 bases and J gave up 9 bases, with 22 bases separating them. The CDR3 loop reads CANDAGIAKGEQFF. For the CDR3, the DNA is TGTGCCAACGATGCGGGTATAGCGAAAGGTGAGCAGTTCTTC.

This chain joins TRBV13 and TRBJ2-2, with D uncertain. Trimming removed 3 bases from V and 8 bases from J, with 16 bases in between. Germline CDR1 reads PRHDT; CDR2 reads FYEKMQ (reference sequence). The CDR3 has 15 residues. This CDR3 reads CASSLYQAYAGELFF. For the CDR3, the DNA is TGTGCCAGCAGCTTGTACCAGGCCTACGCGGGGGAGCTGTTTTTT. The entire variable domain, with the rest obtained from reference TRBV13 and TRBJ2-2, is as follows: AAGVIQSPRHLIKEKRETATLKCYPIPRHDTVYWYQQGPGQDPQFLISFYEKMQSDKGSIPDRFSAQQFSDYHSELNMSSLELGDSALYFCASSLYQAYAGELFFGEGSRLTVL.

This clonotype was picked up many times. The chain joins TRBV12-3 or TRBV12-4 to TRBJ2-1; 13 positions match TRBD2. This CDR3 is 14 amino acids long. V lost 6 bases and J lost 9; bases outside the gene matches: 5. DNA of the CDR3: TGTGCCAGCAGCTCCGGGACTAGCGGGATTGAGCAGTTCTTC. Protein product: CASSSGTSGIEQFF.

V gene TRBV27 combines with J gene TRBJ1-4, with no clear D. The CDR3 is 13 residues long. Germline CDR1 is MNHEY and CDR2 is SMNVEV (reference sequence). Trimming pared 3 bases from V and 8 bases from J, leaving 10 bases between. The CDR3 nucleotides are TGTGCCAGCAGTTTCAATCCTCACGAAAAACTGTTTTTT. This codes for CASSFNPHEKLFF.

This clonotype has a count of ten or more. This chain uses TRBV6-2 or TRBV6-3 with TRBJ2-1; TRBD1 is a possible D gene (6 bases). V was cut by 8 bases and J by 9 bases, with 17 bases left in between. This CDR3 has 13 amino acids. Germline assignment: CDR1 MNHEY and CDR2 SVGEGT. The DNA of the CDR3 is TGTGCCAGCTCCCTGGGGGCAGAAAGTGAGCAGTTCTTC. Residues: CASSLGAESEQFF.

This clonotype has just a few counts. J is TRBJ1-2 and V is TRBV20-1; D unresolved. Germline V lookup: CDR1 DFQATT, CDR2 SNEGSKA (reference sequence). V was shortened by 2 bases and J by 2 bases, with 9 bases between the two germline ends. The CDR3 has 13 amino acids. The CDR3: CSARIYGNYGYTF. CDR3 nucleotide sequence: TGCAGTGCTAGAATTTACGGGAACTATGGCTACACCTTC.

This rearrangement joins TRBV15 to TRBJ2-7; TRBD1 is a possible D gene (5 bases). The CDR3 contains 14 residues. Germline values: CDR1 LNHNV, CDR2 YYDKDF (reference sequence). With 0 bases removed from V and 5 bases from J, the gap between germline ends came to 11 bases. The CDR3 reads CATSRDRVIHEQYF. CDR3 DNA sequence: TGTGCCACCAGCAGAGACAGGGTGATCCACGAGCAGTACTTC.

There are a few counts of this clonotype. This sequence joins TRBV7-9 and TRBJ2-7, with D possibly called TRBD1 or TRBD2 (5 bases each). V lost 1 base and J 2 bases, leaving 12 bases between the germline ends. Germline CDR1 reads SEHNR; CDR2 reads FQNEAQ (reference sequence). This CDR3 region has 15 residues. The CDR3 sequence is CASSLDWDVTYEQYF. DNA of the CDR3: TGTGCCAGCAGCTTAGATTGGGACGTAACCTACGAGCAGTACTTC.

The chain combines TRBV12-3 or TRBV12-4 with TRBJ2-5, with TRBD2 identical over 7 bases. J lost 2 bases, V lost 2 bases, and 8 bases had no gene match. This CDR3 region has 16 residues. Here the CDR3 reads CASSLLASGPQETQYF. CDR3 sequence (DNA): TGTGCCAGCAGTTTACTGGCTAGCGGTCCACAAGAGACCCAGTACTTC.

V is TRBV20-1 and J is TRBJ1-6; 7 bases align to TRBD1. The junction had 8 bases not matched to a gene; V was cut back by 0 bases and J by 9 bases. The CDR3 loop spans 15 amino acids. Germline CDR1 is DFQATT and CDR2 is SNEGSKA (reference sequence). The CDR3 spells CSARDGAGGSSPLHF. CDR3 sequence (DNA): TGCAGTGCTAGAGATGGAGCAGGGGGTAGTTCACCCCTCCACTTT.

This clonotype was observed a handful of times. The chain is built from TRBV4-3 and TRBJ2-2; tentative D call: TRBD1 (5 bases). V was cut by 0 bases and J by 5 bases, with 19 bases left in between. Germline-derived CDR1 and CDR2 are LGHNA and YSLEER. The CDR3 length is 18 residues. In DNA, the CDR3 is TGCGCCAGCAGCCAAGATCCCAGGGAAGGCGTTTATACCGGGGAGCTGTTTTTT. It specifies CASSQDPREGVYTGELFF.

The chain carries TRBV30 and TRBJ1-2, with no clear D. From germline, CDR1 is GTSNPN and CDR2 SVGIG (reference sequence). The V end lost 3 bases, the J end lost 13 bases, and 15 bases lay between the germline ends. The CDR3 covers 11 residues. The CDR3 spells CAWSREAEATF. As DNA, the CDR3 is TGTGCCTGGAGCCGGGAGGCAGAAGCCACCTTC.

Only a few counts were recorded for this clonotype. V is TRBV29-1 and J is TRBJ2-1; TRBD2 matches 10 bases. J lost 9 bases, V lost 3 bases, and 5 bases had no gene match. This CDR3 is 13 amino acids long. Germline CDR1 SQVTM, CDR2 ANQGSEA. In DNA, the CDR3 is TGCAGCGTTGATATCTCTAGCGGGAGTGAGCAGTTCTTC. Its protein is CSVDISSGSEQFF.

The genes are TRBV12-3 or TRBV12-4 and TRBJ2-1, with D perhaps being TRBD1 or TRBD2 (5 bases each). There are 15 residues in the CDR3. V lost 6 bases, J lost 3 bases, and 15 bases lay in between. The CDR3 nucleotides read TGTGCCAGCAGGTCCGGGACGGAGATCTACAATGAGCAGTTCTTC. This translates into CASRSGTEIYNEQFF.

The chain employs TRBV6-5 and TRBJ2-7; D ambiguous. The germline V gene has CDR1 MNHEY and CDR2 SVGAGI. V was pared by 4 bases and J by 3 bases, with 13 bases between. The CDR3 is 14 amino acids. The CDR3 sequence is CASSLLDWGYEQYF. The CDR3 bases are TGTGCCAGCAGTTTACTCGATTGGGGCTACGAGCAGTACTTC.

The J gene is TRBJ2-1, the V gene TRBV19; a possible D gene is TRBD1 (6 bases). Trimming stripped 5 bases from V and 7 bases from J, with 24 bases between. The CDR3 has 17 amino acids. Germline V gene data show CDR1 as LNHDA and CDR2 as SQIVND (reference sequence). The CDR3: CASSFPIRDTLRNEQFF. CDR3 nucleotides: TGTGCCAGTAGTTTTCCGATCCGGGACACCTTAAGGAATGAGCAGTTCTTC.

The sample holds a few counts of this clonotype. This likely comes from a read error, as the CDR3 has no conserved phenylalanine or tryptophan at its end. Because the CDR3's place on the DNA is in doubt, the DNA is left out and the CDR3 is given as listed by TCRdb. This chain joins TRBV5-1 and TRBJ2-5; TRBD2 reflects the table's D call only, with no check against the DNA. The CDR3 region is 13 residues in length, termini included. In germline, CDR1 is SGHRS, CDR2 YFSETQ. The CDR3 region is CASSRKQSLAGIP.

The chain recombines TRBV30 with TRBJ2-5; the D is unclear. In germline, CDR1 is GTSNPN, CDR2 SVGIG (reference sequence). This CDR3 is 11 amino acids long. Deletions cut 4 bases from V and 4 bases from J, with 7 bases between. The CDR3 is CAWNRVETQYF. CDR3 DNA: TGTGCCTGGAATCGGGTAGAGACCCAGTACTTC.

This clonotype has only a few counts. The CDR3 reads CASRRTSQTRAYEQYF. The CDR3 DNA is TGCGCCAGCAGACGGACTAGCCAGACTCGAGCTTACGAGCAGTACTTC. The chain is built from TRBV5-1 and TRBJ2-7; 8 nucleotides align to TRBD2. Per germline, CDR1 SGHRS and CDR2 YFSETQ. J lost 4 bases, V lost 5 bases, and 14 bases had no gene match. The CDR3 runs to 16 residues. The entire variable domain, with the rest obtained from reference TRBV5-1 and TRBJ2-7, is as follows: KAGVTQTPRYLIKTRGQQVTLSCSPISGHRSVSWYQQTPGQGLQFLFEYFSETQRNKGNFPGRFSGRQFSNSRSEMNVSTLELGDSALYLCASRRTSQTRAYEQYFGPGTRLTVT.

This clonotype was detected a few times. The chain has TRBV5-1 and TRBJ2-2, with 7 bases that match TRBD1. Trimming cost V 6 bases and J 0 bases; bases outside gene matches: 5. The CDR3 runs to 15 residues. Germline V gene data show CDR1 as SGHRS and CDR2 as YFSETQ. The CDR3 DNA sequence: TGCGCCAGCACCCCAGGGACAGCGAACACCGGGGAGCTGTTTTTT. Translating it yields CASTPGTANTGELFF.

This clonotype was recorded many times. V and J are TRBV5-5 and TRBJ1-6; D gene unclear. The V gene lost 0 bases and the J gene lost 3 bases, with 4 bases spanning the gap. The CDR3 totals 14 residues. Germline CDR1 is SGHKS and CDR2 is YYEKEE (reference sequence). DNA of the CDR3: TGTGCCAGCAGCTTGGACAGCTATAATTCACCCCTCCACTTT. It codes for CASSLDSYNSPLHF.

The chain combines TRBV6-5 with TRBJ2-1; D not certain. V was pared by 5 bases and J by 7 bases, with 12 bases between. The CDR3 totals 13 residues. Germline values: CDR1 MNHEY, CDR2 SVGAGI. In DNA form, the CDR3 reads TGTGCCAGCAGTACCCCCGCTAGAAATGAGCAGTTCTTC. As protein: CASSTPARNEQFF.

As to this clonotype: One end of the junction does not line up with germline, which may come from a read error. This sequence joins TRBV12-3 or TRBV12-4 and TRBJ2-2; no definite D call. The CDR3 spans 14 residues. The CDR3 DNA is TGTGCCAGCAGTTTGTATGAGAACGCCGGGGAGCTGTTTTTT. Amino acid sequence: CASSLYENAGELFF.

This clonotype was picked up a small number of times. This rearrangement joins TRBV6-1 to TRBJ2-5; D remains unclear. Germline V lookup: CDR1 MNHNS, CDR2 SASEGT. Deletions cut 8 bases from V and 0 bases from J, with 13 bases between. This CDR3 has 14 residues. For the CDR3, the DNA is TGTGCCAGCCTCATGACAAGGAACCAAGAGACCCAGTACTTC. Its protein is CASLMTRNQETQYF.

V usage is TRBV7-9 and J usage is TRBJ2-2; possibly TRBD2 for D (5 bases). Germline CDR1 SEHNR, CDR2 FQNEAQ (reference sequence). Between the trimmed V and J ends, which lost 5 bases and 10 bases, there was a span of 14 bases. This CDR3 is built from 13 residues. This CDR3 is CASSLGLNEELFF. In DNA form, the CDR3 reads TGTGCCAGCAGCCTCGGACTCAACGAGGAGCTGTTTTTT. Full variable domain (missing parts from reference TRBV7-9 and TRBJ2-2): DTGVSQNPRHKITKRGQNVTFRCDPISEHNRLYWYRQTLGQGPEFLTYFQNEAQLEKSRLLSDRFSAERPKGSFSTLEIQRTEQGDSAMYLCASSLGLNEELFFGEGSRLTVL.

V and J are TRBV27 and TRBJ2-6, with D hard to call. The V gene lost 5 bases and the J gene lost 2 bases, with 10 bases spanning the gap. The CDR3 totals 15 residues. CDR1 MNHEY and CDR2 SMNVEV come from the germline V gene (reference sequence). The CDR3 DNA reads TGTGCCAGCAGTATGGGCGGTCCTGGGGCCAACGTCCTGACTTTC. Amino acids: CASSMGGPGANVLTF.

V and J are TRBV10-3 and TRBJ2-7, with a possible D match to TRBD2 (6 bases). The V and J ends lost 10 bases and 0 bases respectively, with 19 bases between them. CDR1 and CDR2 from the germline V gene are ENHRY and SYGVKD. The CDR3 extends over 15 amino acids. The CDR3 loop reads CATKAGLDYSYEQYF. Here the CDR3 DNA reads TGTGCCACCAAGGCAGGTCTGGACTACTCCTACGAGCAGTACTTC.

This rearrangement joins TRBV12-3 or TRBV12-4 to TRBJ2-2; D not resolved. The CDR3 consists of 16 residues. With 7 bases removed from V and 1 base from J, the gap between germline ends came to 16 bases. The CDR3 DNA sequence: TGTGCCAGCAAGGATGAGTTACGGTTGAACACCGGGGAGCTGTTTTTT. Protein: CASKDELRLNTGELFF.